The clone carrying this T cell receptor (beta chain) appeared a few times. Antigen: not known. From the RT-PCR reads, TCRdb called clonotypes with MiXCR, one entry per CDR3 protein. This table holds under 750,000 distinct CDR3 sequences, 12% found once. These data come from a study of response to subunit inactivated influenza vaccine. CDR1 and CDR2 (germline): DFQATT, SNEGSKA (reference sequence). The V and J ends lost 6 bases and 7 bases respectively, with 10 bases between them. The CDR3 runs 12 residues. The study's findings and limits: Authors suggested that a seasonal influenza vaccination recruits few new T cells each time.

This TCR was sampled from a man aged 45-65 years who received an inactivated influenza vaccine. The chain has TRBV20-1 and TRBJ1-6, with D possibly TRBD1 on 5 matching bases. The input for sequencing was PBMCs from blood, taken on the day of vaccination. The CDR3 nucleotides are TGCAGTGCGGGCAGGGCGAATTCACCCCTCCACTTT. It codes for CSAGRANSPLHF.